These T cell receptor beta chains were read from a single sample in a study of technical replicates of blood from a few donors. Some clones are missing from TCRdb's copy, which holds only in-frame ones; the method was immunoSEQ multiplex PCR. This table holds 60,000 to 70,000 clones, 98% found once. The sample comprised T cells isolated from PBMCs. Every receptor here comes from a human donor in good health. The CDR3 runs from the conserved cysteine through the conserved F or W. D genes are given only for firm matches. Clone sizes are given selectively: once, few, many, or a class where the clone is expanded.

cdr3_nt cdr3_aa d_call cdr3_length clone_size j_call v_call
TGCGCCAGCAGCTTCGAAGAGACCCAGTACTTC CASSFEETQYF - 11 - TRBJ2-5 TRBV5-1
TGTGCCAGCAGTTTACAGGGGAACTATGGCTACACCTTC CASSLQGNYGYTF - 13 - TRBJ1-2 TRBV27
TGCGCCAGCAGCCAAGCCCGGGTGGATGAGCAGTTCTTC CASSQARVDEQFF - 13 - TRBJ2-1 TRBV4-1
TGTGCCAGCAGCTTAAGCGTGACCACCTACGAGCAGTACTTC CASSLSVTTYEQYF - 14 once TRBJ2-7 TRBV7-2
TGTGCCATCAGTGCAGTAACAACTAATGAAAAACTGTTTTTT CAISAVTTNEKLFF - 14 - TRBJ1-4 TRBV10-3
TGTGCCAGCAGTTCGACAGGGGTGGCATACGAGCAGTACTTC CASSSTGVAYEQYF TRBD1 14 - TRBJ2-7 TRBV27
TGCAGCGTGGAAGAGGACAGGGGTGGCTACACCTTC CSVEEDRGGYTF TRBD1 12 once TRBJ1-2 TRBV29-1
TGTGCCACCAGCAGAGATTTCTCGGTCCGAGAGGAGCAGTACTTC CATSRDFSVREEQYF - 15 - TRBJ2-7 TRBV15
TGCGCCAGCAGTCTCCGGGGGGCGAACACTGAAGCTTTCTTT CASSLRGANTEAFF - 14 - TRBJ1-1 TRBV10-1
TGTGCCAGCAGTGAATCTTATCGTGACAGGGGGTGGGGGGATACGCAGTATTTT CASSESYRDRGWGDTQYF TRBD1 18 once TRBJ2-3 TRBV6-1
TGTGCCAGCAGCGTAGAACCAACAGGGACCTATGGCTACACCTTC CASSVEPTGTYGYTF - 15 - TRBJ1-2 TRBV9
TGTGCCAGCAGTTTATCAACCTACGAGCAGTACTTC CASSLSTYEQYF - 12 - TRBJ2-7 TRBV28
TGCGCCAGCAGCTTTGGGGAGGGTGGCCATGGCTACACCTTC CASSFGEGGHGYTF - 14 - TRBJ1-2 TRBV5-1